This T cell receptor (beta chain) emerged from a study of T cell responses to AZD1222 COVID-19 vaccine. CDR3 size: 16 residues. From germline, CDR1 is KGHSH and CDR2 LQKENI. Trimming at V came to 3 bases and at J to 7 bases, leaving 10 bases not matched to a gene. With respect to this clone: Its antigen is still unknown.

Whole-study results and caveats: Females made up more of the donors, who were largely white British, and clonal diversity may have come out too low.

The data were produced by immunoSEQ multiplex PCR, yet TCRdb's version contains in-frame clones alone and is incomplete. Here the sample spans some 200,000 clones, under 95% being singletons. The input for sequencing was peripheral blood, taken 28 days after the second AZD1222 dose. The source is an adult who received the AZD1222 COVID-19 vaccine. The chain joins TRBV18 to TRBJ2-7, with 12 bases matching TRBD2. CDR3 DNA sequence: TGTGCCAGCTCACCTCTCGATCTCCTAGCGGGGGGGGAGCAGTACTTC. It specifies CASSPLDLLAGGEQYF.